The rows below give T cell receptor beta chains drawn from one sample of a study of shared clonotypes between healthy human individuals. Assay: immunoSEQ multiplex PCR; the TCRdb copy retains only in-frame clones and omits some. This table holds fewer than 700,000 clones, around 80% found once. The sequenced material came from PBMCs. The receptors here all came from a woman in her forties in good health. Some clones in this sample may be carry-over from other donors' samples. CDR3s include the opening cysteine and the closing phenylalanine or tryptophan. D genes are given only for firm matches. Only part of the rows carry a size: once, few, many, or a class if the clone is expanded.

clone_size	v_call	cdr3_length	d_call	j_call	cdr3_aa	cdr3_nt
-	TRBV27	13	-	TRBJ1-4	CASMRALGEKLFF	TGTGCCAGCATGCGTGCCCTCGGCGAAAAACTGTTTTTT
-	TRBV19	15	TRBD2	TRBJ2-3	CASSSAGGSTDTQYF	TGTGCCAGTAGTAGTGCGGGAGGCAGCACAGATACGCAGTATTTT
-	TRBV11-2	15	TRBD2	TRBJ2-1	CASSFASGRLGEQFF	TGTGCCAGCAGCTTCGCTAGCGGGAGATTAGGTGAGCAGTTCTTC
-	TRBV7-2	15	TRBD1	TRBJ1-2	CASSHKGTGNYGYTF	TGTGCAAGCAGCCACAAGGGGACAGGAAACTATGGCTACACCTTC
-	TRBV5-7	15	-	TRBJ2-1	CASSSQGGSGNEQFF	TGTGCCAGCAGCTCCCAAGGGGGGTCTGGCAATGAGCAGTTCTTC
-	TRBV5-5	14	-	TRBJ1-1	CASSLVGMNTEAFF	TGTGCCAGCAGCTTGGTGGGAATGAACACTGAAGCTTTCTTT
few	TRBV2	14	-	TRBJ1-1	CASKTGPDNTEAFF	TGTGCCAGCAAGACAGGCCCCGATAACACTGAAGCTTTCTTT
-	TRBV2	13	-	TRBJ2-7	CAATVGHSYEQYF	TGTGCCGCCACCGTAGGCCATTCCTACGAGCAGTACTTC
-	TRBV29-1	13	TRBD2	TRBJ2-7	CSVGSTSGYEQYF	TGCAGCGTTGGAAGTACTAGCGGTTACGAGCAGTACTTC
once	TRBV20-1	11	-	TRBJ2-1	CSAEAHNEQFF	TGCAGTGCTGAGGCACACAATGAGCAGTTCTTC
-	TRBV10-2	16	TRBD1	TRBJ2-2	CAIHRDRGLGVEELFF	TGCGCCATTCACCGGGACAGGGGGCTTGGTGTCGAGGAGCTGTTTTTT
-	TRBV5-1	15	-	TRBJ2-1	CASSLASVTYNEQFF	TGCGCCAGCAGCTTGGCATCGGTTACCTACAATGAGCAGTTCTTC
-	TRBV21-1	15	-	TRBJ2-2	CALKMGGSNTGELFF	TGTGCCCTAAAGATGGGAGGTTCGAACACCGGGGAGCTGTTTTTT
-	TRBV7-2	16	-	TRBJ2-6	CASSPQAQSGANVLTF	TGTGCCAGCAGCCCACAGGCACAATCTGGGGCCAACGTCCTGACTTTC
-	TRBV11-2	14	-	TRBJ2-7	CASTTSRGFYEQYF	TGTGCCAGCACCACTAGCAGGGGGTTCTACGAGCAGTACTTC
once	TRBV9	14	-	TRBJ2-7	CASSAGWTGHEQYF	TGTGCCAGCAGCGCGGGTTGGACGGGACACGAGCAGTACTTC
-	TRBV18	13	-	TRBJ2-7	CASTGPHSYEQYF	TGTGCCAGCACGGGTCCCCACTCCTACGAGCAGTACTTC
-	TRBV27	16	TRBD2	TRBJ2-1	CASSPLLAGALYEQFF	TGTGCCAGCAGTCCGTTACTAGCGGGAGCGCTCTATGAGCAGTTCTTC
once	TRBV6-6	12	TRBD1	TRBJ2-7	CATATGNYEQYF	TGTGCCACCGCGACAGGGAACTACGAGCAGTACTTC
-	TRBV7-6	12	TRBD2	TRBJ2-3	CASSSSGRGQYF	TGTGCCAGCAGCAGTAGCGGGAGAGGGCAGTATTTT
-	TRBV14	17	TRBD1	TRBJ1-1	CASSQEFGQGGNTEAFF	TGTGCCAGCAGCCAAGAATTTGGGCAGGGGGGGAACACTGAAGCTTTCTTT
-	TRBV5-6	14	-	TRBJ1-2	CASRVAGRAYGYTF	TGTGCCAGCAGGGTCGCCGGCCGGGCCTATGGCTACACCTTC
-	TRBV5-1	15	-	TRBJ1-4	CASSPGRGADEKLFF	TGCGCCAGCAGCCCTGGTAGAGGAGCGGATGAAAAACTGTTTTTT